These 28 T cell receptor beta chains were all obtained from the same sample, sequenced in a study of T cell responses to AZD1222 COVID-19 vaccine. The assay was immunoSEQ multiplex PCR, and TCRdb's table has in-frame clones only and misses some. The table records some 64,000 clones, less than 90% of them present only once. Sequenced material: peripheral blood, taken on day 0 of AZD1222 vaccination. The receptors shown here come from an adult in good health.

J is TRBJ2-6 and V is TRBV27, with D perhaps TRBD1 (6 bases). V shed 5 bases and J shed 5 bases, with 19 bases lying between them. CDR3 length equals 17 residues. Germline lookup yields CDR1 MNHEY and CDR2 SMNVEV (reference sequence). The CDR3 DNA reads as TGTGCCAGCAGTCCATCCAGGGGTTCGTCTAGGGCCAACGTCCTGACTTTC. Residues: CASSPSRGSSRANVLTF. Looking up the rest from reference TRBV27 and TRBJ2-6 gives the full variable domain: EAQVTQNPRYLITVTGKKLTVTCSQNMNHEYMSWYRQDPGLGLRQIYYSMNVEVTDKGDVPEGYKVSRKEKRNFPLILESPSPNQTSLYFCASSPSRGSSRANVLTFGAGSRLTVL.

This clone showed up just once. The chain is built from TRBV6-6 and TRBJ1-1; the D gene is possibly TRBD1 (5 bases). CDR3 length: 15 amino acids. Germline V gives CDR1 MNHNY, CDR2 SVGAGI (reference sequence). V was shortened by 1 base and J by 1 base, with 10 bases between the two germline ends. The CDR3 DNA reads TGTGCCAGCAGTTACTTAGGGGCTGGGAACACTGAAGCTTTCTTT. This gives the protein CASSYLGAGNTEAFF.

This chain links TRBV6-1 with TRBJ2-7; D possibly corresponds to TRBD2 (5 bases). Germline V gene sequence: CDR1 MNHNS, CDR2 SASEGT. V lost 1 base and J lost 0, with 7 bases in between. CDR3 length: 14 amino acids. As DNA, the CDR3 is TGTGCCAGCAGTGAAGGAGGGAACTCCTACGAGCAGTACTTC. Residues: CASSEGGNSYEQYF.

The gene calls are TRBV6-5 and TRBJ1-1; D remains unclear. The CDR3 loop spans 14 amino acids. Germline V gives CDR1 MNHEY, CDR2 SVGAGI. Trimming took 7 bases from V and 1 from J, leaving 13 bases between them. The CDR3 region has the DNA TGTGCCAGCACCCTTCGTGGGGAGAACACTGAAGCTTTCTTT. Its protein is CASTLRGENTEAFF.

This chain joins TRBV18 and TRBJ2-3; D is possibly TRBD1 (5 bases). The germline V gene encodes CDR1 KGHSH and CDR2 LQKENI. Deletions cut 2 bases from V and 1 base from J, with 10 bases between. The CDR3 runs 15 residues. The CDR3 loop reads CASSPMGLGTDTQYF. CDR3 nucleotide sequence: TGTGCCAGCTCACCAATGGGGCTCGGCACAGATACGCAGTATTTT.

The chain recombines TRBV25-1 with TRBJ2-1, with TRBD2 identical over 14 bases. Germline CDR1 reads MGHDK; CDR2 reads SYGVNS. V lost 2 bases to trimming and J lost 7 bases; unmatched junction nucleotides: 1. This CDR3 has 15 residues. CDR3 DNA sequence: TGTGCCAGCAGTGAAAGGACTAGCGGGGGGAATGAGCAGTTCTTC. It encodes CASSERTSGGNEQFF.

The chain links TRBV12-3 or TRBV12-4 to TRBJ2-1; D is undetermined. V lost 5 bases and J 7 bases, leaving 9 bases between the germline ends. This CDR3 is built from 12 residues. Written as DNA, the CDR3 is TGTGCCAGCAGTCCCCCGAGTAATGAGCAGTTCTTC. Encoded protein: CASSPPSNEQFF.

This chain links TRBV28 with TRBJ2-7; 9 bases fit TRBD2. J lost 6 bases, V lost 5 bases, and 8 bases had no gene match. In germline, CDR1 is MDHEN, CDR2 SYDVKM. The CDR3 loop spans 14 amino acids. As DNA, the CDR3 is TGTGCCAGCAGTGGCCCTAGCGGGATAGTCGAGCAGTACTTC. Residues: CASSGPSGIVEQYF.

The chain uses TRBV3-1 (or the pseudogene TRBV3-2) and TRBJ1-5, with TRBD1 matching 9 bases. With 1 base clipped from V and 0 bases from J, the junction kept 1 base outside the gene matches. Germline assignment: CDR1 LGHDT and CDR2 YNNKEL (reference sequence). This CDR3 spans 16 amino acids. The CDR3 bases are TGTGCCAGCAGCCAAGGGACAGGGGATAGCAATCAGCCCCAGCATTTT. It encodes CASSQGTGDSNQPQHF.

This clone was detected once. The rearrangement joins TRBV6-5 to TRBJ1-5; a possible D gene is TRBD1 (6 bases). The CDR3 has 13 amino acids. The germline CDR1 and CDR2 sequences are MNHEY and SVGAGI. V was pared by 11 bases and J by 3 bases, with 14 bases between. The chain's CDR3 is CASTGGFNQPQHF. In nucleotides, the CDR3 is TGTGCCTCCACGGGGGGCTTCAATCAGCCCCAGCATTTT.

V usage is TRBV4-2 and J usage is TRBJ2-5, with 9 bases identical to TRBD2. Germline V gene lookup returns CDR1 LGHNA and CDR2 YNFKEQ. With V trimmed by 1 base and J by 0 bases, 9 bases remained unmatched. CDR3 length: 18 amino acids. The CDR3 nucleotides are TGTGCCAGCAGCCAAGTATTTAGCGGGGGCCAGTACCAAGAGACCCAGTACTTC. Residues: CASSQVFSGGQYQETQYF.

The gene calls are TRBV19 and TRBJ1-1, with D possibly matching TRBD1 (6 bases). V shed 4 bases and J shed 1 base, with 19 bases lying between them. CDR1 LNHDA and CDR2 SQIVND come from the germline V gene (reference sequence). The CDR3 is made up of 17 amino acids. The CDR3, as DNA: TGTGCCAGTAGTACACCCCCAGGGGCGCGAGGGAACACTGAAGCTTTCTTT. It translates to CASSTPPGARGNTEAFF.

This chain uses TRBV19 with TRBJ2-5, with 9 bases identical to TRBD2. CDR3 length equals 13 residues. Germline V gene sequence: CDR1 LNHDA, CDR2 SQIVND (reference sequence). CDR3 sequence (DNA): TGTGCTTCGGCGGGAGGGCCCGGGGAGACCCAGTACTTC. This translates into CASAGGPGETQYF.

This chain connects TRBV28 to TRBJ1-1; tentative D call: TRBD1 (6 bases). Germline V CDR1 and CDR2: MDHEN, SYDVKM. This CDR3 spans 14 amino acids. Trimming stripped 3 bases from V and 3 bases from J, with 11 bases between. In DNA, the CDR3 is TGTGCCAGCAGTTTTGTGGGGGCCCACACTGAAGCTTTCTTT. It codes for CASSFVGAHTEAFF.

The chain carries TRBV20-1 and TRBJ1-4; D gene unclear. Germline CDR1 DFQATT, CDR2 SNEGSKA (reference sequence). Trimming cost V 7 bases and J 8 bases, with 11 bases left between them. The CDR3 runs 11 residues. The CDR3 nucleotides are TGCAGTGTTGAGGCACGGGAAAAACTGTTTTTT. This sequence encodes CSVEAREKLFF.

V is TRBV28 and J is TRBJ1-5, with D unresolved. V dropped 6 bases and J dropped 2 bases, with 14 bases sitting between them. The CDR3 is 15 amino acids. Germline CDR1 MDHEN, CDR2 SYDVKM. Here the CDR3 DNA reads TGTGCCAGCAGACCAGGCCCCCGGGGCAATCAGCCCCAGCATTTT. Encoded protein: CASRPGPRGNQPQHF.

The rearrangement joins TRBV2 to TRBJ1-6; no reliable D call. Germline lookup yields CDR1 SNHLY and CDR2 FYNNEI. V lost 3 bases and J 7 bases, leaving 7 bases between the germline ends. The CDR3 totals 13 residues. CDR3 region: CASSDSANSPLHF. The CDR3 DNA sequence: TGTGCCAGCAGTGATTCGGCGAATTCACCCCTCCACTTT.

The chain couples TRBV4-2 to TRBJ2-3; 7 bases are a match to TRBD2. Trimming removed 1 base from V and 7 bases from J; junction bases left unmatched: 8. The CDR3 consists of 15 residues. From germline, CDR1 is LGHNA and CDR2 YNFKEQ. The CDR3 loop is CASSQGTGGGNTQYF. CDR3 nucleotide sequence: TGTGCCAGCAGCCAAGGGACGGGGGGTGGAAATACGCAGTATTTT.

This clone was counted only a few times. This chain connects TRBV7-8 to TRBJ2-1; TRBD2 aligns across 9 bases. This CDR3 is built from 16 residues. The germline CDR1 and CDR2 sequences are SGHVS and FQNEAQ. J gave up 3 bases and V 2 bases, and 5 bases lay outside the gene matches. The CDR3 DNA follows: TGTGCCAGCAGCTTACTAGCGGGGTCGATCTACAATGAGCAGTTCTTC. The encoded protein is CASSLLAGSIYNEQFF.

This rearrangement joins TRBV2 to TRBJ2-7; TRBD1 matches 11 bases. Trimming removed 5 bases from V and 2 bases from J; junction bases left unmatched: 11. This CDR3 is 17 amino acids long. Per germline, CDR1 SNHLY and CDR2 FYNNEI. In nucleotides, the CDR3 is TGTGCCAGCAGTTTTGGACTTCCGGGACAGGGGGCCTACGAGCAGTACTTC. Amino acids: CASSFGLPGQGAYEQYF.

V is TRBV5-6 and J is TRBJ2-7; D remains unclear. Trimming cost V 0 bases and J 0 bases, with 10 bases left between them. The CDR3 consists of 15 residues. Germline V gene sequence: CDR1 SGHDT, CDR2 YYEEEE. The CDR3 loop reads CASSLGQTSSYEQYF. The CDR3 DNA is TGTGCCAGCAGCTTGGGGCAGACCAGCTCCTACGAGCAGTACTTC.

The chain uses TRBV7-2 and TRBJ1-1; 7 nucleotides match TRBD1. Germline CDR1 and CDR2: SGHTA and FQGNSA. V trimming: 3 bases; J trimming: 5 bases; junction bases outside the gene matches: 6. This CDR3 is built from 14 residues. In DNA, the CDR3 is TGTGCCAGCAGCTTGCCTTGGGACAGTACTGAAGCTTTCTTT. Protein sequence: CASSLPWDSTEAFF.

Here the CDR3 reads CASSLSRSYADTQYF. The CDR3 bases are TGTGCCAGCAGCTTATCCAGGTCGTACGCAGATACGCAGTATTTT. This chain uses TRBV11-2 with TRBJ2-3; D call uncertain. V was clipped by 2 bases and J by 4 bases, with 13 bases between them. The CDR3 totals 15 residues. Germline CDR1 reads SGHAT; CDR2 reads FQNNGV.

V gene TRBV27 combines with J gene TRBJ2-7; 11 positions match TRBD1. The V segment lost 6 bases and the J segment 0 bases; nucleotides outside the gene matches: 7. The germline V gene has CDR1 MNHEY and CDR2 SMNVEV (reference sequence). This CDR3 is built from 16 residues. The CDR3 bases are TGTGCCAGCAGCCCCCGGGGGACAGGGGGCTCCTACGAGCAGTACTTC. Amino acids: CASSPRGTGGSYEQYF.

The CDR3 reads CSGRTGTNYGYTF. Written as DNA, the CDR3 is TGCAGCGGCCGGACAGGGACTAACTATGGCTACACCTTC. V usage is TRBV29-1 and J usage is TRBJ1-2; TRBD1 aligns across 8 bases. The CDR3 runs 13 residues. Trimming cost V 7 bases and J 0 bases; bases outside gene matches: 4. CDR1 is SQVTM and CDR2 is ANQGSEA in the germline V gene.

V is TRBV29-1 and J is TRBJ2-1; 7 bases are a match to TRBD2. Germline V gene data show CDR1 as SQVTM and CDR2 as ANQGSEA. The CDR3 runs to 14 residues. The junction had 5 bases not matched to a gene; V was cut back by 2 bases and J by 4 bases. CDR3: CSVETGGSYNEQFF. In DNA, the CDR3 is TGCAGCGTTGAAACGGGGGGATCGTACAATGAGCAGTTCTTC.

This clone showed up just once. V usage is TRBV19 and J usage is TRBJ1-1; D is uncertain. The V end lost 7 bases, the J end lost 4 bases, and 16 bases lay between the germline ends. The V gene's germline CDR1 is LNHDA and CDR2 SQIVND (reference sequence). This CDR3 spans 14 amino acids. The CDR3 DNA reads TGTGCCAGTACCCCATTCGAGGCTGTCACTGAAGCTTTCTTT. It translates to CASTPFEAVTEAFF.

The rearrangement joins TRBV5-1 to TRBJ2-2; no clear D. The CDR3 is 15 residues long. The germline V gene has CDR1 SGHRS and CDR2 YFSETQ. Trimming left V 3 bases short and J 2 bases short, with 11 bases between. CDR3 sequence: CASSWSDLNTGELFF. CDR3 in DNA: TGCGCCAGCAGCTGGAGCGACCTAAACACCGGGGAGCTGTTTTTT.